This T cell receptor (beta chain) was found in a study of low-dose radiotherapy and immunotherapy resistance in tumors. This clonotype was detected ten times or more. Time point indicated: before trial treatment. This CDR3 is built from 12 residues. V gave up 4 bases and J gave up 3 bases, with 10 bases separating them. The V gene's germline CDR1 is SQVTM and CDR2 ANQGSEA. First-strand cDNA used TRAV- and TRBV-specific primers, covering alpha and beta chains. TCR amplification involved 20 PCR cycles with a constant-region primer and V-primer adapter. TCRdb fed the reads into MiXCR, producing one record per CDR3 protein. Of 35,000 to 45,000 distinct CDR3 sequences in the sample, around a third are singletons; the top ten hold around 3.5%.

The chain joins TRBV29-1 to TRBJ2-7; D remains ambiguous. Specimen: PBMCs, collected before treatment. This clonotype was obtained from a male donor with gallbladder cancer. The CDR3 loop reads CSVAGNHYEQYF. The CDR3 DNA reads as TGCAGCGTTGCCGGTAACCACTACGAGCAGTACTTC.